The source of this T cell receptor (beta chain) is a study of cytomegalovirus exposure and HLA in healthy donors. Germline CDR1 is GTSNPN and CDR2 is SVGIG (reference sequence). The V end was cut by 0 bases, the J end by 8 bases, with 6 bases between. There are 11 residues in the CDR3. Researchers ran the PCR with 60 Vbeta and 13 Jbeta primers. Some clones are missing from TCRdb's copy, which holds only in-frame ones; the method was immunoSEQ multiplex PCR. The sample yields some 100,000 clones, roughly 80% seen once. The chain recombines TRBV30 with TRBJ2-3; D ambiguous. Sequenced sample: PBMCs. This receptor was obtained from a man aged 50 to 59 in good health and CMV-seropositive. The CDR3 coding sequence is TGTGCCTGGAGTGTACGAGGTACGCAGTATTTT. This sequence encodes CAWSVRGTQYF.